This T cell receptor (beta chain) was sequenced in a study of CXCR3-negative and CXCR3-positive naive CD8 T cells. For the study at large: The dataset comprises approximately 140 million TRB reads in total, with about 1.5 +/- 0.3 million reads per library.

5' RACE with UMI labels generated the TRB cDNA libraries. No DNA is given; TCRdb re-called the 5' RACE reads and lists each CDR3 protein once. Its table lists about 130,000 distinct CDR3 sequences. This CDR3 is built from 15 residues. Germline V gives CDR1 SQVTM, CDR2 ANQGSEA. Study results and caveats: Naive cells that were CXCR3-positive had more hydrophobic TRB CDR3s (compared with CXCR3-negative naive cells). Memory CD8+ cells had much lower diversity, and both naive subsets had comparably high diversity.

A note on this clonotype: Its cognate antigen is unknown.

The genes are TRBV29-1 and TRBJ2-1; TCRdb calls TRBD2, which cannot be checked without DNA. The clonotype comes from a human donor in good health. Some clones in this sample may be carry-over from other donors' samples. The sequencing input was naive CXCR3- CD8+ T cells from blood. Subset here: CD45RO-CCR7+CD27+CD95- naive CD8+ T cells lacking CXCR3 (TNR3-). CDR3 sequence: CSVEDVAGQYNEQFF.